The next 21 T cell receptor beta chains were all read from a single sample in a study of cytomegalovirus exposure and HLA in healthy donors (dated by TCRdb to the late 2010s). Library prep was done by the immunoSEQ multiplex PCR assay. A mixture of 60 forward primers for TCR Vbeta segments and 13 reverse primers for TCR Jbeta segments was used in the multiplex PCR. TCRdb carries this immuneACCESS record with in-frame sequences only. Its versions omit some clonotypes, under half of them owing to an unresolved V gene in the studies checked, with the rest unexplained. The sample table records 100,000 to 150,000 clones; roughly 78% of these occur just once. Jointly, the top ten make up about 6% of the sample. Specimen: PBMCs. All receptors come from a woman in her forties in good health and CMV-seronegative.

This clone was counted between two and nine times. This sequence joins TRBV4-3 and TRBJ1-1; D not certain. CDR1 and CDR2 from the germline V gene are LGHNA and YSLEER. V was shortened by 1 base and J by 4 bases, with 7 bases between the two germline ends. The CDR3 has 13 residues. The CDR3 DNA sequence: TGCGCCAGCAGCCAAGCCTATGCCACTGAAGCTTTCTTT. It codes for CASSQAYATEAFF.

V gene TRBV7-2 combines with J gene TRBJ2-6, with 7 bases that match TRBD1. This CDR3 spans 15 amino acids. The germline CDR1 and CDR2 sequences are SGHTA and FQGNSA. The V segment lost 6 bases and the J segment 2 bases; nucleotides outside the gene matches: 4. CDR3 amino acids: CASSYTGAGANVLTF. CDR3 sequence (DNA): TGTGCCAGCAGTTACACAGGGGCTGGGGCCAACGTCCTGACTTTC.

The chain uses TRBV4-1 and TRBJ2-3; D gene unclear. Germline-derived CDR1 and CDR2 are MGHRA and YSYEKL. V was cut by 1 base and J by 6 bases, with 11 bases left in between. This CDR3 has 14 residues. The CDR3 nucleotides are TGCGCCAGCAGCCAAGTCACCCAGGATGATACGCAGTATTTT. Translated, it gives CASSQVTQDDTQYF.

This chain uses TRBV30 with TRBJ1-5; D gene uncertain. There are 12 residues in the CDR3. The germline V gene has CDR1 GTSNPN and CDR2 SVGIG (reference sequence). V dropped 2 bases and J dropped 4 bases, with 6 bases sitting between them. The CDR3 DNA follows: TGTGCCTGGAGTCCCATGAATCAGCCCCAGCATTTT. Amino acid sequence: CAWSPMNQPQHF.

The V call is TRBV6-1, the J call TRBJ2-5; D is perhaps TRBD1 (5 bases). In germline, CDR1 is MNHNS, CDR2 SASEGT. This CDR3 comprises 14 residues. Trimming stripped 3 bases from V and 4 bases from J, with 12 bases between. CDR3 sequence (DNA): TGTGCCAGCAGTGAGTCAGGGCGTAGAGAGACCCAGTACTTC. Translation: CASSESGRRETQYF.

This clone was picked up a small number of times. This chain joins TRBV4-3 and TRBJ1-5, with 9 bases aligning to TRBD1. The V segment lost 0 bases and the J segment 13 bases; nucleotides outside the gene matches: 4. Germline V gene data show CDR1 as LGHNA and CDR2 as YSLEER. The CDR3 length is 13 residues. CDR3 in DNA: TGCGCCAGCAGCCAAGAGACAGGGGGATCACAGCATTTT. This translates into CASSQETGGSQHF.

The chain recombines TRBV29-1 with TRBJ2-7; 9 nucleotides match TRBD2. Germline V gene lookup returns CDR1 SQVTM and CDR2 ANQGSEA. CDR3 size: 14 residues. V lost 1 base and J lost 6; bases outside the gene matches: 7. The CDR3 DNA is TGCAGCGTTGAAGTAGCGGGAGTGCGGGGCGAGCAGTACTTC. Translating it yields CSVEVAGVRGEQYF.

V is TRBV13 and J is TRBJ1-6, with 8 bases matching TRBD1. This CDR3 region has 16 residues. CDR1 is PRHDT, CDR2 FYEKMQ, per germline (reference sequence). V trimming: 8 bases; J trimming: 7 bases; junction bases outside the gene matches: 13. CDR3 in amino acids: CASGTTDRGSNSPLHF. For the CDR3, the DNA is TGTGCCAGCGGCACCACCGACAGGGGCTCGAATTCACCCCTCCACTTT. Together with reference TRBV13 and TRBJ1-6, the CDR3 gives the full variable domain: AAGVIQSPRHLIKEKRETATLKCYPIPRHDTVYWYQQGPGQDPQFLISFYEKMQSDKGSIPDRFSAQQFSDYHSELNMSSLELGDSALYFCASGTTDRGSNSPLHFGNGTRLTVT.

This chain links TRBV5-1 with TRBJ2-1; TRBD2 aligns across 8 bases. CDR1 is SGHRS, CDR2 YFSETQ, per germline. The V gene end was trimmed by 0 bases and the J gene end by 8 bases; junction bases not matched to a gene: 10. The CDR3 is 16 amino acids. The CDR3 bases are TGCGCCAGCAGCTTGGGGCCGGGACTAGAGATGGATGAGCAGTTCTTC. Encoded protein: CASSLGPGLEMDEQFF.

The CDR3 coding sequence is TGTGCCACCAGCGGCGGGGGTTCTGGAAACACCATATATTTT. Its protein is CATSGGGSGNTIYF. This chain links TRBV15 with TRBJ1-3, with D perhaps TRBD1 (5 bases). V lost 5 bases and J 1 base, leaving 9 bases between the germline ends. CDR3 size: 14 residues. The germline V gene encodes CDR1 LNHNV and CDR2 YYDKDF (reference sequence).

This sequence joins TRBV28 and TRBJ1-1; the D is unclear. The germline V and J ends were trimmed by 6 bases and 0 bases, with 11 bases remaining between them. CDR1 and CDR2 from the germline V gene are MDHEN and SYDVKM. The CDR3 is 14 amino acids. CDR3 sequence (DNA): TGTGCCAGCAGCCTTTCGGGGATGAACACTGAAGCTTTCTTT. This sequence encodes CASSLSGMNTEAFF.

V is TRBV7-2 and J is TRBJ1-2, with D maybe TRBD1 (5 bases). The germline gives CDR1 SGHTA, CDR2 FQGNSA. Trimming stripped 5 bases from V and 8 bases from J, with 18 bases between. The CDR3 consists of 14 residues. The CDR3 DNA sequence: TGTGCCAGCAGCCTCCTGCGGGGGGGGTCCGGCTACACCTTC. Its protein is CASSLLRGGSGYTF.

This clone was counted only a few times. V usage is TRBV19 and J usage is TRBJ1-2, with 9 bases matching TRBD1. This CDR3 has 17 amino acids. Unmatched junction bases numbered 11, after V lost 3 bases and J lost 3 bases. CDR1 and CDR2 from the germline V gene are LNHDA and SQIVND (reference sequence). CDR3 loop: CASSIKSLWTGDYGYTF. The CDR3 DNA reads as TGTGCCAGTAGTATTAAATCTCTTTGGACAGGGGACTATGGCTACACCTTC.

This clone was detected once. This chain connects TRBV28 to TRBJ1-2; D is possibly TRBD1 (5 bases). Trimming removed 10 bases at V and 5 bases at J, with 14 bases between. The CDR3 is 12 amino acids. Germline V gene data show CDR1 as MDHEN and CDR2 as SYDVKM. Written as DNA, the CDR3 is TGTGCCACAACCGGCAGGGAATATGGCTACACCTTC. Its translation is CATTGREYGYTF.

The chain has TRBV5-1 and TRBJ2-5, with TRBD2 matching 7 bases. The CDR3 length is 15 residues. Germline V gives CDR1 SGHRS, CDR2 YFSETQ. V was pared by 5 bases and J by 4 bases, with 11 bases of the junction left unmatched. CDR3 DNA sequence: TGCGCCAGCAGGTCTGGGCGGGGAGGGCGAGAGACCCAGTACTTC. Translating it yields CASRSGRGGRETQYF.

CDR3: CASSTGASGYGYTF. The CDR3 DNA reads TGTGCCAGCAGTACAGGGGCCTCGGGATATGGCTACACCTTC. V and J are TRBV28 and TRBJ1-2, with 7 bases lining up with TRBD1. V shed 5 bases and J 5 bases; nucleotides not matched to a gene: 8. Germline-derived CDR1 and CDR2 are MDHEN and SYDVKM. The CDR3 length is 14 residues.

With respect to this clone: The identical CDR3 is also encoded by other nucleotide sequences in the sample. The rearrangement uses TRBV5-6 and TRBJ2-7, with 11 bases that match TRBD2. Trimming took 4 bases from V and 4 from J; bases not matched to a gene: 7. The CDR3 contains 15 residues. In germline, CDR1 is SGHDT, CDR2 YYEEEE. CDR3 DNA: TGTGCCAGCAGCCGGCGACTAGCGGGGACGTACGAGCAGTACTTC. This sequence encodes CASSRRLAGTYEQYF.

A word on this clone: One end of the junction varies from germline; a read error may be responsible. The gene calls are TRBV10-2 and TRBJ1-1, with 9 bases that match TRBD1. The CDR3 contains 14 residues. The germline CDR1 and CDR2 sequences are WSHSY and SAAADI. The chain's CDR3 is CVSYTGGWGTEAFF. As DNA, the CDR3 is TGCGTCAGCTACACAGGGGGCTGGGGTACTGAAGCTTTCTTT.

This clone appeared a few times. The gene calls are TRBV6-1 and TRBJ2-2; 10 bases are a match to TRBD1. After removal of 5 bases from V and 7 bases from J, the junction contained 7 bases not matched to a gene. This CDR3 has 15 amino acids. Germline values: CDR1 MNHNS, CDR2 SASEGT. CDR3: CASSPGTGAVGELFF. The CDR3 DNA follows: TGTGCCAGCAGTCCGGGGACAGGGGCTGTCGGGGAGCTGTTTTTT.

V gene TRBV19 combines with J gene TRBJ2-7, with TRBD2 identical over 10 bases. CDR3 size: 15 residues. Trimming removed 2 bases from V and 3 bases from J; junction bases left unmatched: 4. In germline, CDR1 is LNHDA, CDR2 SQIVND (reference sequence). CDR3 in amino acids: CASSISTSGIYEQYF. The CDR3, as DNA: TGTGCCAGTAGTATATCAACTAGCGGGATCTACGAGCAGTACTTC.

J is TRBJ2-7 and V is TRBV11-2, with 11 bases matching TRBD1. Germline loops: CDR1 SGHAT, CDR2 FQNNGV. After removal of 7 bases from V and 3 bases from J, the junction contained 8 bases not matched to a gene. The CDR3 loop spans 15 amino acids. Written as DNA, the CDR3 is TGTGCCAGCACCAAGGACAGGGGGCGCCTCTACGAGCAGTACTTC. Amino acid sequence: CASTKDRGRLYEQYF.